A selection of T cell receptor beta chains follows, all from one sample in a study of blood T cell repertoires in COVID-19. The assay was immunoSEQ multiplex PCR, and TCRdb's table has in-frame clones only and misses some. The sample has 75,000 or so clones; 87% are singletons. The sample taken for sequencing was peripheral blood. The receptors derive from a woman older than 75 with active or convalescent COVID-19. Both conserved end residues are part of each CDR3. The D gene is left open where the match is weak. Not all rows give a size; the values are once, few, many and, for expanded clones, a class.

v_call	clone_size	d_call	j_call	cdr3_nt	cdr3_aa
TRBV6-5	-	TRBD1	TRBJ1-5	TGTGCCAGCAGGGGGGACAGCGAAAATCAGCCCCAGCATTTT	CASRGDSENQPQHF
TRBV28	once	TRBD1	TRBJ1-6	TGTGCCAGCAGTCCGGGACAGGGTGTCTGGTCACCCCTCCACTTT	CASSPGQGVWSPLHF
TRBV18	-	TRBD1	TRBJ2-1	TGTGCCAGCTCCAGGTTGACAGGGGCCTACAATGAGCAGTTCTTC	CASSRLTGAYNEQFF
TRBV29-1	-	-	TRBJ2-7	TGCAGCGTTGGTCAGGGGACCTACGAGCAGTACTTC	CSVGQGTYEQYF
TRBV12-3/TRBV12-4	-	TRBD1	TRBJ2-7	TGTGCCAGCAGTTTTTCGACAGGGGCCGAGCAGTACTTC	CASSFSTGAEQYF
TRBV15	-	TRBD1	TRBJ1-1	TGTGCCACCAGCTGGGGACAGGGTAAAGCTTTCTTT	CATSWGQGKAFF
TRBV10-3	-	TRBD1	TRBJ2-7	TGTGCCATCAGTGAGTCAGGCAGGGGGCAAGAGCAGTACTTC	CAISESGRGQEQYF
TRBV6-2/TRBV6-3	-	-	TRBJ1-1	TGTGCCAGCAGTTACTATACAGGGAACACTGAAGCTTTCTTT	CASSYYTGNTEAFF
TRBV24-1	-	TRBD1	TRBJ1-5	TGTGCCACCAGTGACTCTCGGACAGGGGGAAGCAATCAGCCCCAGCATTTT	CATSDSRTGGSNQPQHF
TRBV15	-	TRBD2	TRBJ2-1	TGTGCCACCAGCAGAGATACCGTACTAGCGGGGGGGGGCAATGAGCAGTTCTTC	CATSRDTVLAGGGNEQFF
TRBV21-1	-	-	TRBJ2-5	TGTGCCAGCAGCCCGAACCCCCCAGGACGGGGGCAAGAGACCCAGTACTTC	CASSPNPPGRGQETQYF
TRBV3-1/TRBV3-2	-	TRBD1	TRBJ2-7	TGTGCCAGCAGCCGACCGGGACAGAGATCCTACGAGCAGTACTTC	CASSRPGQRSYEQYF
TRBV28	-	TRBD1	TRBJ1-5	TGTGCCACCAGTTCACACAGGGGGATAAGGCAGCCCCAGCATTTT	CATSSHRGIRQPQHF
TRBV24-1	-	-	TRBJ2-1	TGTGCCACCAGTGACCCCAACAATGAGCAGTTCTTC	CATSDPNNEQFF
TRBV28	once	-	TRBJ2-6	TGTGCCAGCACGTTTGGGGCCAACGTCCTGACTTTC	CASTFGANVLTF
TRBV18	once	-	TRBJ2-6	TGTGCCAGCTCACCACCTGTGGGTCAGGGCTTACACTCTGGGGCCAACGTCCTGACTTTC	CASSPPVGQGLHSGANVLTF
TRBV30	once	-	TRBJ2-7	TGTGCCATAAACGCGGGCATTGCGCCTTACGAGCAGTACTTC	CAINAGIAPYEQYF
TRBV28	-	-	TRBJ2-1	TGTGCCAGCAGTTTTGGGCCAGGGCGCGATGAGCAGTTCTTC	CASSFGPGRDEQFF